The rows below give T cell receptor beta chains drawn from one sample of a study of brain metastases from non-small cell lung cancer. Assay used: immunoSEQ multiplex PCR; TCRdb lists only in-frame clones, some missing. The sample holds over 2,000 clones, approximately 90% seen once. Sequenced input: tumor-adjacent normal tissue. Receptors originate from a donor over 35 with non-small cell lung cancer. Both conserved end residues are part of each CDR3. The order of the fields is J gene, V gene, D gene, clone size, CDR3 protein, CDR3 DNA. D genes are given only for firm matches. The listing skips clone size in some rows; elsewhere it reads once, few, many or a size class.

TRBJ2-7 TRBV7-9 NA NA CASSLGTATYEQYF TGTGCCAGCAGCTTAGGTACAGCGACCTACGAGCAGTACTTC
TRBJ2-3 TRBV7-6 NA few CASSFGDPGKADTQYF TGTGCCAGCAGCTTCGGGGACCCAGGGAAGGCAGATACGCAGTATTTT
TRBJ2-7 TRBV19 TRBD1 NA CASSIDGRQGAYEQYF TGTGCCAGTAGTATAGATGGGCGACAGGGGGCCTACGAGCAGTACTTC
TRBJ2-4 TRBV29-1 NA NA CSVEDNWGKNIQYF TGCAGCGTTGAAGATAATTGGGGGAAAAATATTCAGTACTTC
TRBJ1-1 TRBV10-3 NA NA CAIKAGWNTEAFF TGTGCCATCAAGGCAGGGTGGAACACTGAAGCTTTCTTT
TRBJ1-4 TRBV5-4 TRBD1 NA CASSGGTATNEKLFF TGTGCCAGCAGCGGCGGGACAGCAACTAATGAAAAACTGTTTTTT
TRBJ1-1 TRBV28 TRBD1 NA CASSPPTTGGLNTEAFF TGTGCCAGCAGTCCTCCTACAACAGGGGGCCTGAACACTGAAGCTTTCTTT
TRBJ2-2 TRBV18 TRBD2 NA CASSPRGGPRTTGELFF TGTGCCAGCTCACCACGCGGGGGACCTCGAACGACCGGGGAGCTGTTTTTT
TRBJ1-1 TRBV6-5 NA NA CASSYDLGNTEAFF TGTGCCAGCAGTTATGACCTGGGAAATACTGAAGCTTTCTTT
TRBJ1-3 TRBV7-2 NA few CASSLVSSGNTIYF TGTGCCAGCAGCTTAGTTTCGTCTGGAAACACCATATATTTT
TRBJ2-5 TRBV7-9 NA NA CASSRPRVVETQYF TGTGCCAGCTCTCGCCCCAGGGTTGTAGAGACCCAGTACTTC
TRBJ2-7 TRBV5-5 TRBD1 NA CASSSRTGAYEQYF TGTGCCAGCAGCTCCAGGACAGGGGCCTACGAGCAGTACTTC
TRBJ2-1 TRBV6-2/TRBV6-3 TRBD2 few CASSPALRGGDEQFF TGTGCCAGCAGCCCCGCCCTCCGGGGGGGGGATGAGCAGTTCTTC
TRBJ2-1 TRBV4-3 NA NA CASSPNCGANEQFF TGCGCCAGCAGCCCCAACTGTGGTGCCAATGAGCAGTTCTTC
TRBJ2-1 TRBV5-1 NA NA CASSRGDRSGSSEQFF TGCGCCAGCAGTAGAGGAGACCGCAGCGGGTCAAGCGAGCAGTTCTTC
TRBJ1-6 TRBV19 NA once CASSGVYNSPLHF TGTGCCAGTAGTGGGGTCTATAATTCACCCCTCCACTTT
TRBJ2-1 TRBV28 NA NA CASSLGLNSYNEQFF TGTGCCAGCAGTTTAGGACTGAACTCCTACAATGAGCAGTTCTTC
TRBJ1-6 TRBV28 NA NA CASSLWPVQAGSSPLHF TGTGCCAGCAGTTTATGGCCAGTACAGGCGGGATCTTCACCCCTCCACTTT
TRBJ2-5 TRBV18 NA NA CASSPSGGRVLGETQYF TGTGCCAGCTCACCATCCGGGGGGCGAGTTTTGGGAGAGACCCAGTACTTC
TRBJ2-1 TRBV5-1 NA NA CASSTDYNEQFF TGCGCCAGCAGCACCGACTACAATGAGCAGTTCTTC
TRBJ1-1 TRBV14 TRBD1 NA CASSQASGTGAWGTEAFF TGTGCCAGCAGCCAAGCATCCGGGACAGGGGCTTGGGGCACTGAAGCTTTCTTT
TRBJ1-2 TRBV7-2 NA NA CASSLAEGVGYTF TGTGCCAGCAGCTTAGCGGAAGGGGTTGGCTACACCTTC
TRBJ2-5 TRBV25-1 TRBD1 NA CASSWTGNQETQYF TGTGCCAGCTCCTGGACAGGGAACCAAGAGACCCAGTACTTC
TRBJ2-5 TRBV9 TRBD2 NA CASSAPLSGGRETQYF TGTGCCAGCAGCGCACCTCTTAGCGGGGGCCGGGAGACCCAGTACTTC
TRBJ2-2 TRBV6-6 TRBD1 NA CASSSDRGLWTGELFF TGTGCCAGCAGCTCGGACAGGGGGCTGTGGACCGGGGAGCTGTTTTTT
TRBJ1-5 TRBV5-6 TRBD1 NA CVSSLWDRDQPQHF TGTGTCAGCAGCTTGTGGGACAGGGATCAGCCCCAGCATTTT
TRBJ1-1 TRBV6-5 TRBD1 once CASTTRQGATKAFF TGTGCCAGCACCACCAGACAGGGGGCCACTAAAGCTTTCTTT
TRBJ1-1 TRBV6-6 NA NA CASSYSGGRNTEAFF TGTGCCAGCAGTTACTCGGGGGGGCGGAACACTGAAGCTTTCTTT
TRBJ2-2 TRBV7-9 NA NA CASSPQVIGELFF TGTGCCAGCAGCCCACAGGTGATCGGGGAGCTGTTTTTT
TRBJ1-1 TRBV30 NA NA CALARGGGTEAFF TGTGCCTTGGCCAGGGGAGGAGGGACTGAAGCTTTCTTT
TRBJ1-1 TRBV7-8 NA NA CASSLGSNWELNTEAFF TGTGCCAGCAGCTTAGGAAGTAACTGGGAATTGAATACTGAAGCTTTCTTT
TRBJ1-5 TRBV9 NA NA CASSTRDTPWGSNQPQHF TGTGCCAGCAGCACGCGGGACACCCCGTGGGGTAGCAATCAGCCCCAGCATTTT
TRBJ2-5 TRBV5-1 NA NA CASSSNVDSPGETQYF TGCGCCAGCAGCTCCAACGTCGACAGCCCGGGAGAGACCCAGTACTTC